Presented here are 25 T cell receptor beta chains from one specimen sequenced in a study of CD8+ T cells in alopecia areata. RNA, once extracted, was reverse transcribed into cDNA for use as the sequencing template. This table comes from immunoSEQ multiplex PCR, and its TCRdb copy is limited to in-frame clones, with some not included. The table has hundreds of thousands of clones, about 68% seen once; the top ten hold around 1.2%. The sample in question was CD4+ T cells sorted from blood, obtained at week 0. The source is a human donor with alopecia areata.

The chain combines TRBV11-1 with TRBJ2-1; 7 bases match TRBD2. After removal of 1 base from V and 6 bases from J, the junction contained 0 bases not matched to a gene. The CDR3 is 13 residues long. CDR1 and CDR2 from the germline V gene are SGHAT and FQDESV (reference sequence). The CDR3 nucleotides read TGTGCCAGCAGCTTAGAGCGGGGCAATGAGCAGTTCTTC. Translating gives CASSLERGNEQFF.

This chain links TRBV10-3 with TRBJ1-1; perhaps TRBD1 as D (5 bases). CDR3 length equals 14 residues. With 10 bases removed from V and 5 bases from J, the gap between germline ends came to 20 bases. CDR1 and CDR2 from the germline V gene are ENHRY and SYGVKD. The CDR3 here is CATRDRTTWTEAFF. In DNA form, the CDR3 reads TGTGCCACGCGGGACCGAACAACTTGGACTGAAGCTTTCTTT.

CDR3 bases: TGTGCCAGCAGCCAACCGACCCACAATGAGCAGTTCTTC. Its protein is CASSQPTHNEQFF. The chain is built from TRBV5-4 and TRBJ2-1; D remains unclear. Per the germline V gene, CDR1 is SGHNT and CDR2 is YYREEE (reference sequence). This CDR3 comprises 13 residues. With 4 bases removed from V and 5 bases from J, the gap between germline ends came to 10 bases. The full variable domain, rest sourced from reference TRBV5-4 and TRBJ2-1, is ETGVTQSPTHLIKTRGQQVTLRCSSQSGHNTVSWYQQALGQGPQFIFQYYREEENGRGNFPPRFSGLQFPNYSSELNVNALELDDSALYLCASSQPTHNEQFFGPGTRLTVL.

The chain couples TRBV18 to TRBJ1-2; D remains unclear. The V and J ends lost 1 base and 6 bases respectively, with 12 bases between them. The CDR3 loop spans 14 amino acids. CDR1 is KGHSH, CDR2 LQKENI, per germline. CDR3 in DNA: TGTGCCAGCTCACCACAAGGGCTAGGTGATGGCTACACCTTC. It codes for CASSPQGLGDGYTF.

This chain links TRBV6-5 with TRBJ2-7, with 9 bases aligning to TRBD2. Trimming at V came to 5 bases and at J to 0 bases, leaving 5 bases not matched to a gene. CDR1 is MNHEY, CDR2 SVGAGI, per germline. The CDR3 extends over 15 amino acids. CDR3 nucleotide sequence: TGTGCCAGCAGTATAGCGGGGGCGAGCTCCTACGAGCAGTACTTC. Amino acids: CASSIAGASSYEQYF.

Only a few counts were recorded for this clone. The V and J genes are TRBV30 and TRBJ1-2, with 12 bases lining up with TRBD1. The CDR3 length is 13 residues. Germline CDR1 and CDR2: GTSNPN and SVGIG (reference sequence). Germline trimming cut 5 bases from V and 7 bases from J; bases unmatched to any gene: 5. CDR3 in amino acids: CAWPGQGARGYTF. The CDR3 DNA is TGTGCCTGGCCGGGACAGGGGGCGCGTGGCTACACCTTC.

This clone was counted a few times. The CDR3 bases are TGTGCCAGCAGTAGGATGAATCAGCCCCAGCATTTT. As protein: CASSRMNQPQHF. The chain combines TRBV2 with TRBJ1-5; D is undetermined. This CDR3 has 12 amino acids. The V gene's germline CDR1 is SNHLY and CDR2 FYNNEI. Between the trimmed V and J ends, which lost 5 bases and 4 bases, there was a span of 6 bases.

This clone came up a few times. This chain joins TRBV19 and TRBJ1-1; TRBD1 matches 9 bases. The CDR3 contains 18 residues. CDR1 is LNHDA, CDR2 SQIVND, per germline (reference sequence). J was trimmed by 1 base and V by 6 bases; bases with no gene match: 15. In DNA form, the CDR3 reads TGTGCCAGTAGGATCACAGGGGGCAGCGCTACCCAGAACACTGAAGCTTTCTTT. Its translation is CASRITGGSATQNTEAFF.

This clone was recorded a few times. The J gene is TRBJ2-5, the V gene TRBV9, with D hard to call. Trimming cost V 3 bases and J 8 bases, with 14 bases left between them. Germline V gene sequence: CDR1 SGDLS, CDR2 YYNGEE. CDR3 size: 13 residues. CDR3 DNA sequence: TGTGCCAGCAGCGGCGCCCCCGAGAGAACCCAGTACTTC. Translating gives CASSGAPERTQYF.

The chain's CDR3 is CATSDRTGLNYGYTF. Written as DNA, the CDR3 is TGTGCCACTTCGGACCGGACAGGGCTCAACTATGGCTACACCTTC. The chain combines TRBV6-5 with TRBJ1-2, with 8 bases identical to TRBD1. Germline-derived CDR1 and CDR2 are MNHEY and SVGAGI. Germline trimming cut 10 bases from V and 2 bases from J; bases unmatched to any gene: 12. The CDR3 has 15 amino acids.

J is TRBJ2-6 and V is TRBV13; no clear D. The germline V gene has CDR1 PRHDT and CDR2 FYEKMQ (reference sequence). Trimming took off 0 bases at V and 1 base at J, with 7 bases between the two ends. The CDR3 spans 16 residues. The DNA of the CDR3 is TGTGCCAGCAGCTTAGGCATTTTGTCTGGGGCCAACGTCCTGACTTTC. It specifies CASSLGILSGANVLTF. Filled out from reference TRBV13 and TRBJ2-6, the complete variable domain reads AAGVIQSPRHLIKEKRETATLKCYPIPRHDTVYWYQQGPGQDPQFLISFYEKMQSDKGSIPDRFSAQQFSDYHSELNMSSLELGDSALYFCASSLGILSGANVLTFGAGSRLTVL.

The chain combines TRBV5-1 with TRBJ1-6; the D gene is possibly TRBD1 (5 bases). The V and J ends lost 0 bases and 9 bases respectively, with 10 bases between them. This CDR3 contains 14 residues. The V gene's germline CDR1 is SGHRS and CDR2 YFSETQ. CDR3 DNA: TGCGCCAGCAGCTTGGCTCAGGGTGTTTCACCCCTCCACTTT. Its protein is CASSLAQGVSPLHF. The full variable domain, in which reference TRBV5-1 and TRBJ1-6 provide the parts outside the CDR3, is KAGVTQTPRYLIKTRGQQVTLSCSPISGHRSVSWYQQTPGQGLQFLFEYFSETQRNKGNFPGRFSGRQFSNSRSEMNVSTLELGDSALYLCASSLAQGVSPLHFGNGTRLTVT.

The chain is built from TRBV5-4 and TRBJ2-4; TRBD2 aligns across 7 bases. Unmatched junction bases numbered 1, after V lost 0 bases and J lost 4 bases. The germline V gene encodes CDR1 SGHNT and CDR2 YYREEE (reference sequence). The CDR3 spans 14 residues. CDR3 bases: TGTGCCAGCAGCTTGGCGGGGGGAAAAAACATTCAGTACTTC. Translation: CASSLAGGKNIQYF.

The genes are TRBV5-1 and TRBJ2-6, with D hard to call. V was shortened by 4 bases and J by 0 bases, with 8 bases between the two germline ends. The CDR3 covers 15 residues. From germline, CDR1 is SGHRS and CDR2 YFSETQ. The CDR3 bases are TGCGCCAGCAGCCTCAGTCTCTCTGGGGCCAACGTCCTGACTTTC. Translation gives CASSLSLSGANVLTF.

The V and J genes are TRBV30 and TRBJ1-4; D is unclear. In germline, CDR1 is GTSNPN, CDR2 SVGIG (reference sequence). The ends were cut back, 0 bases at V and 5 bases at J, with 10 bases in the middle. This CDR3 comprises 14 residues. CDR3 nucleotides: TGTGCCTGGAGTGTACCCGGTCAGAATGAAAAACTGTTTTTT. Translating gives CAWSVPGQNEKLFF.

The chain carries TRBV30 and TRBJ1-1; TRBD1 aligns across 7 bases. CDR1 and CDR2 (germline): GTSNPN, SVGIG (reference sequence). This CDR3 has 15 residues. Trimming took 7 bases from V and 5 from J; bases not matched to a gene: 16. CDR3 protein: CASRDREVSVTEAFF. The CDR3, as DNA: TGTGCCTCGCGCGACAGGGAGGTTTCGGTGACTGAAGCTTTCTTT.

The gene calls are TRBV29-1 and TRBJ1-2; D might be TRBD1 (6 bases). CDR3 size: 13 residues. Germline CDR1 and CDR2: SQVTM and ANQGSEA. Trimming shortened V by 4 bases and J by 4 bases, and 13 bases separated the two germline ends. The CDR3, as DNA: TGCAGCGTTGGTGGACAGAGAACCTATGGCTACACCTTC. This gives the protein CSVGGQRTYGYTF.

J is TRBJ2-7 and V is TRBV7-2; 7 bases agree with TRBD2. The CDR3 runs 14 residues. Germline values: CDR1 SGHTA, CDR2 FQGNSA. Trimming at V came to 5 bases and at J to 2 bases, leaving 6 bases not matched to a gene. Here the CDR3 DNA reads TGTGCCAGCAGCAGCGGGACGGGGACCTACGAGCAGTACTTC. Protein product: CASSSGTGTYEQYF.

The genes are TRBV7-2 and TRBJ1-4, with D hard to call. The CDR3 is made up of 14 amino acids. V was cut by 2 bases and J by 7 bases, with 11 bases left in between. Looked up from germline, CDR1 is SGHTA and CDR2 is FQGNSA. The CDR3: CASSLLSASEKLFF. In nucleotides, the CDR3 is TGTGCCAGCAGCTTATTGAGTGCGAGTGAAAAACTGTTTTTT.

Only a few counts were recorded for this clone. This rearrangement joins TRBV29-1 to TRBJ1-1; 8 bases fit TRBD1. The germline V gene has CDR1 SQVTM and CDR2 ANQGSEA. V gave up 4 bases and J gave up 1 base; unmatched junction bases: 8. The CDR3 loop spans 15 amino acids. Here the CDR3 DNA reads TGCAGCGTTGCGAGGGGGACAGGACAGAACACTGAAGCTTTCTTT. Its translation: CSVARGTGQNTEAFF.

This clone was recorded a few times. The V gene is TRBV7-3, the J gene TRBJ1-6, with TRBD1 as a possible D gene (5 bases). V was cut by 1 base and J by 5 bases, with 9 bases left in between. Germline V gene data show CDR1 as SGHTA and CDR2 as FQGTGA. CDR3 length equals 15 residues. The CDR3 loop reads CASSLIPGNNSPLHF. CDR3 DNA: TGTGCCAGCAGCTTAATCCCAGGGAATAATTCACCCCTCCACTTT.

The chain carries TRBV2 and TRBJ2-2; D may be TRBD2 (5 bases). The germline V and J ends were trimmed by 7 bases and 3 bases, with 12 bases remaining between them. Looked up from germline, CDR1 is SNHLY and CDR2 is FYNNEI. CDR3 length: 14 residues. In nucleotides, the CDR3 is TGTGCCAGCATGGAAGCGGAATACACCGGGGAGCTGTTTTTT. Translating gives CASMEAEYTGELFF.

This clone came up a few times. The chain employs TRBV7-9 and TRBJ1-1; possibly TRBD1 for D (5 bases). Deletions cut 4 bases from V and 3 bases from J, with 9 bases between. The CDR3 runs 13 residues. Per the germline V gene, CDR1 is SEHNR and CDR2 is FQNEAQ (reference sequence). DNA of the CDR3: TGTGCCAGCAGCTCCGCGGGACACACTGAAGCTTTCTTT. Its translation: CASSSAGHTEAFF. The full variable domain, completed using reference TRBV7-9 and TRBJ1-1, is DTGVSQNPRHKITKRGQNVTFRCDPISEHNRLYWYRQTLGQGPEFLTYFQNEAQLEKSRLLSDRFSAERPKGSFSTLEIQRTEQGDSAMYLCASSSAGHTEAFFGQGTRLTVV.

This clone was found a few times. V is TRBV4-3 and J is TRBJ1-1; no clear D gene. Germline lookup yields CDR1 LGHNA and CDR2 YSLEER. The V gene lost 4 bases and the J gene lost 4 bases, with 16 bases spanning the gap. The CDR3 totals 15 residues. The CDR3 reads CASSPQAGVGTEAFF. As DNA, the CDR3 is TGCGCCAGCAGCCCACAAGCTGGTGTTGGCACTGAAGCTTTCTTT.

This chain connects TRBV30 to TRBJ1-1; 8 nucleotides line up with TRBD1. The CDR3 contains 13 residues. V dropped 0 bases and J dropped 5; count of bases not matched to a gene: 2. CDR1 and CDR2 from the germline V gene are GTSNPN and SVGIG (reference sequence). In nucleotides, the CDR3 is TGTGCCTGGAGTGTCACAGGGGGGACTGAAGCTTTCTTT. The encoded protein is CAWSVTGGTEAFF.